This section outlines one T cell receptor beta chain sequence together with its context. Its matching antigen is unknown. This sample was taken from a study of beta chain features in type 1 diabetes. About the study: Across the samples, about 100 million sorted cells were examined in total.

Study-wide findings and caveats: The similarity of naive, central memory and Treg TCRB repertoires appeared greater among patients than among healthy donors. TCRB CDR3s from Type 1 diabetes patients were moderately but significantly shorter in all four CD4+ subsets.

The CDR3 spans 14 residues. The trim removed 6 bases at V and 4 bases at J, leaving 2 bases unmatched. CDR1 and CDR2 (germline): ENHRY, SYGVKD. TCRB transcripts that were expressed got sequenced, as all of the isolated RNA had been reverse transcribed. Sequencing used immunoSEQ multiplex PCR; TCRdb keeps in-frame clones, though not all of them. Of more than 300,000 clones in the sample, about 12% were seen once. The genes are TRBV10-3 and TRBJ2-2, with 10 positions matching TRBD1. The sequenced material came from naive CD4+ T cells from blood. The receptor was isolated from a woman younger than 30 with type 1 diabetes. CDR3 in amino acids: CAIRGTGVTGELFF. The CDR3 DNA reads TGTGCCATCAGAGGGACAGGGGTCACCGGGGAGCTGTTTTTT.